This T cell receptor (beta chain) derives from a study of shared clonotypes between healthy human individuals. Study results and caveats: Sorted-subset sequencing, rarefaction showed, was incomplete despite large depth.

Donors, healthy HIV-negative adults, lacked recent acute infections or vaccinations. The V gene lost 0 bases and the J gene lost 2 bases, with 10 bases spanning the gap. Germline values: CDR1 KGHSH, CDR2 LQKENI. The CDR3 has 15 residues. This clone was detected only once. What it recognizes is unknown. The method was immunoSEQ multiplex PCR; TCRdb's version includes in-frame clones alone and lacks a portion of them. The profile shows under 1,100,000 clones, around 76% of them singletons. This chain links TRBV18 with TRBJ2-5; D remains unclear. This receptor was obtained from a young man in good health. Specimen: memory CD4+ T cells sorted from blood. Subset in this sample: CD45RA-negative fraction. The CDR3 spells CASSPPGRHQETQYF. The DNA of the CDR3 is TGTGCCAGCTCACCACCTGGTCGGCATCAAGAGACCCAGTACTTC.